This is a list of T cell receptor beta chains from one sample in a study of beta chain features in type 1 diabetes. Produced via immunoSEQ multiplex PCR; TCRdb's table is partial and in-frame only. The sample lists a few hundred thousand clones, roughly 21% occurring once. Material: naive CD4+ T cells from blood. The receptors stem from a woman in her forties with type 1 diabetes. CDR3s include the opening cysteine and the closing phenylalanine or tryptophan. The order of the fields is CDR3 protein, clone size, V gene. Clone size, where shown, is once, few, many, or a class for clones that have expanded.

CASSLRVRDTQYF | NA | TRBV5-4
CASSAEAYTGELFF | NA | TRBV9
CASSLPGDTAFF | once | TRBV7-9
CASSQREGDNWAGYTF | NA | TRBV4-2
CASSATGTGSSYEQYF | few | TRBV9
CASSLAGGTITDTQYF | few | TRBV25-1
CASSSQGSSYNEQFF | few | TRBV5-1
CASSVEGREWETQYF | NA | TRBV9
CASSLNSGAPYNEQFF | NA | TRBV7-3
CASSGDRSRDEQFF | once | TRBV2
CASSLLERGVSYEQYF | NA | TRBV28
CASSSGIRTDEAFF | few | TRBV5-1
CASSYGPAAGTGDSPLHF | few | TRBV27
CASSLAVGETQYF | NA | TRBV13
CASSLAGTGRQETQYF | NA | TRBV7-9
CASSPPGGVNQPQHF | few | TRBV18
CASSLQGWPQHF | few | TRBV28
CASTPAVEVNEQFF | NA | TRBV19
CASSKPGTGDETQYF | few | TRBV6-6
CASSPLGTANYNEQFF | few | TRBV7-9
CASSLKQGVDEQFF | few | TRBV5-4
CASSFGRGPYEQYF | few | TRBV7-9
CASSPRGWDRVTYEQYF | NA | TRBV13
CASSYAQLRETQYF | once | TRBV6-5
CASSESGASGRWGNEQFF | NA | TRBV10-2
CASSQGVPVEKLFF | NA | TRBV4-2
CASSFSSTTYNEQFF | NA | TRBV11-2
CASSQGQGDYGYTF | NA | TRBV5-4
CASSLGYGQMNTEAFF | NA | TRBV7-9
CASSQARGLAGNNEQFF | NA | TRBV4-2
CATSLAGTDTQYF | NA | TRBV15